This entry concerns a single T cell receptor (beta chain). Its antigen is currently unknown. Measured with immunoSEQ multiplex PCR; TCRdb has only the in-frame clones, and not every one. Here the sample spans tens of thousands of clones, less than 75% being singletons. The V gene's germline CDR1 is SGHVS and CDR2 FQNEAQ. CDR3 size: 13 residues. The germline V and J ends were trimmed by 1 base and 5 bases, with 6 bases remaining between them. This record comes from a study of a mutant IDH1 vaccine in newly diagnosed glioma. As to time point: week 47, end of study. Each vaccine dose was 300 ug of mutant IDH1 20-mer peptide, with topical imiquimod.

The chain joins TRBV7-8 to TRBJ2-1; D is uncertain. This specimen was peripheral blood mononuclear cells (PBMCs), taken from a glioma patient whose treatment included an IDH1 peptide vaccine. The origin of this receptor is a man aged 35-49 years with glioma. Some clones in this sample may be carry-over from other donors' samples. This chain's CDR3 is CASSLGDNNEQFF. The DNA of the CDR3 is TGTGCCAGCAGCTTAGGGGATAACAATGAGCAGTTCTTC. The complete variable domain, with remaining parts taken from reference TRBV7-8 and TRBJ2-1, reads GAGVSQSPRYKVAKRGQDVALRCDPISGHVSLFWYQQALGQGPEFLTYFQNEAQLDKSGLPSDRFFAERPEGSVSTLKIQRTQQEDSAVYLCASSLGDNNEQFFGPGTRLTVL.